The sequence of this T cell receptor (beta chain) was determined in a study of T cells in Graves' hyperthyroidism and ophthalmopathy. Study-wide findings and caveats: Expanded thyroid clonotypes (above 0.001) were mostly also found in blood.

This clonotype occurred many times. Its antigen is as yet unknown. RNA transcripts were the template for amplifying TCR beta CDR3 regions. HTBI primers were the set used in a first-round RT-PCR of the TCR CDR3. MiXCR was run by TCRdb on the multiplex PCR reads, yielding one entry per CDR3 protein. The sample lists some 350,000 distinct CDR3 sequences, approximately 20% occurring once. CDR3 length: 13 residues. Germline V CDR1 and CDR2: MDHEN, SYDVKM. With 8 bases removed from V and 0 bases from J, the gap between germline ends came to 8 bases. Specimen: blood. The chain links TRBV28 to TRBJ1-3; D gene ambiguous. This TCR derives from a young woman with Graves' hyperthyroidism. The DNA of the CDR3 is TGTGCCAGCCTCACCCTCTCTGGAAACACCATATATTTT. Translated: CASLTLSGNTIYF.